Presented here are 8 T cell receptor beta chains from one specimen sequenced in a study of tumor and adjacent non-tumor tissue in lung cancer. RNA was extracted from bulk tissue without any cell sorting. This non-tumor lung sample came from over 3 cm beyond the tumor edge. A modified ARM-PCR protocol with three rounds of nested PCR amplified TCRbeta. TCRdb fed the multiplex PCR reads into MiXCR, producing one record per CDR3 protein. Seen here are approximately 100,000 distinct CDR3 sequences, about 61% observed once, and the top ten hold 15% to 20%. The sample was distant non-tumor lung tissue. These receptors came from a man between 60 and 75 years old with non-small cell lung cancer.

On this clonotype itself: The CDR3 ends on some other residue instead of the conserved phenylalanine or tryptophan, so this is likely a read error. V gene TRBV6-5 combines with J gene TRBJ1-2, with 8 positions matching TRBD1. Per germline, CDR1 MNHEY and CDR2 SVGAGI. This CDR3 has 15 amino acids. Here the CDR3 reads CTSSSQGGWNYGYTL. The CDR3 coding sequence is TGTACCAGCAGTTCACAGGGGGGATGGAACTATGGCTACACCTTA.

A single count supports this clonotype. The CDR3 end shows no conserved phenylalanine or tryptophan, and so a read error is likely. CDR3 amino acids: CASRRLAPVRGDTQYL. The CDR3 DNA follows: TGTGCCAGCAGGCGACTAGCGCCCGTCAGGGGGGATACGCAGTATTTA. The chain has TRBV6-5 and TRBJ2-3; the D gene is possibly TRBD2 (8 bases). Trimming took 6 bases from V and 6 from J, leaving 22 bases between them. The CDR3 covers 16 residues. Germline values: CDR1 MNHEY, CDR2 SVGAGI.

In regard to this clonotype: An end of the junction differs from the germline gene, which may be a read error. The CDR3 DNA follows: TGTGCCACCAGTTCTGGGGGGCTCACTGAAACTTTCTTT. It is translated as CATSSGGLTETFF. The rearrangement links TRBV24-1 to TRBJ1-1; weak D call: TRBD1 (6 bases). The length of the CDR3 is 13 residues. The V gene's germline CDR1 is KGHDR and CDR2 SFDVKD.

A remark on this clonotype: The CDR3 carries no conserved terminal phenylalanine or tryptophan, so it likely arises from a read error. The limits of the CDR3 on the DNA are not certain, so only TCRdb's listed CDR3 is given. This chain links TRBV6-5 with TRBJ2-2. A total of 14 residues make up the CDR3, ends included. Germline CDR1 is MNHEY and CDR2 is SVGAGI. CDR3 sequence: CASSYSGVTGELFS.

With regard to this clonotype: One end of the junction does not line up with germline, which may come from a read error. The rearrangement joins TRBV11-1 to TRBJ2-1; TRBD2 is a possible D gene (6 bases). The CDR3 totals 18 residues. Looked up from germline, CDR1 is SGHAT and CDR2 is FQDESV (reference sequence). CDR3 nucleotides: TGTACCAGCAGCTTAGTCCACGGTAGCGGTCTTGAACTAAATGAGCAGTTCTTC. It codes for CTSSLVHGSGLELNEQFF.

This clonotype has a handful of counts. This chain connects TRBV19 to TRBJ1-5, with TRBD1 identical over 8 bases. Trimming took 5 bases from V and 1 from J; bases not matched to a gene: 7. The CDR3 sequence is 16 residues long. Germline CDR1 and CDR2: LNHDA and SQIVND (reference sequence). The CDR3 nucleotides are TGTGCCAGTAGTCCCGGACAGGGTTGGAGCAATCAGCCCCAGCATTTT. Translating it yields CASSPGQGWSNQPQHF.

The chain combines TRBV28 with TRBJ2-7, with TRBD1 matching 9 bases. The germline V gene encodes CDR1 MDHEN and CDR2 SYDVKM. The V segment lost 4 bases and the J segment 5 bases; nucleotides outside the gene matches: 6. The CDR3 covers 14 residues. The chain's CDR3 is CASSSVQGADEQYF. For the CDR3, the DNA is TGTGCCAGCAGTTCTGTACAGGGGGCCGACGAGCAGTACTTC.

In the case of this clonotype: At one end the junction does not follow the germline gene, possibly because of a read error. This sequence joins TRBV4-2 and TRBJ1-1, with 9 nucleotides matching TRBD1. The germline CDR1 and CDR2 sequences are LGHNA and YNFKEQ. The CDR3 contains 15 residues. The CDR3 sequence is CVSSQEGQGNTEAFF. Here the CDR3 DNA reads TGTGTCAGCAGCCAAGAGGGACAGGGGAACACTGAAGCTTTCTTT.